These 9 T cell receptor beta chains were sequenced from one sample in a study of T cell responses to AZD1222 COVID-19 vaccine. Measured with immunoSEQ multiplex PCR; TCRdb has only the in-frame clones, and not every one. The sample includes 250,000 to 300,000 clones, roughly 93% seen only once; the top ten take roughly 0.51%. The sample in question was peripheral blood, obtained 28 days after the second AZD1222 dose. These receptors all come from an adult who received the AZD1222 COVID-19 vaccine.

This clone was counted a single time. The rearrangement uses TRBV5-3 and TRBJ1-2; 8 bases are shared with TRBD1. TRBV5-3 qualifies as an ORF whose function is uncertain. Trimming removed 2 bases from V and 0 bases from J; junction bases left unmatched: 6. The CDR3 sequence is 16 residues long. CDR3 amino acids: CARSFSGQATNYGYTF. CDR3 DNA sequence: TGTGCCAGAAGCTTCTCGGGACAGGCAACTAACTATGGCTACACCTTC.

The DNA for the CDR3 is TGTGCCAGCAGCGCGGCGACAGGGTCCAATCAGCCCCAGCATTTT. Protein: CASSAATGSNQPQHF. This chain joins TRBV28 and TRBJ1-5; 7 bases map to TRBD1. This CDR3 has 15 residues. V shed 6 bases, J shed 3 bases, and the junction held 8 bases outside the gene matches. Germline CDR1 is MDHEN and CDR2 is SYDVKM.

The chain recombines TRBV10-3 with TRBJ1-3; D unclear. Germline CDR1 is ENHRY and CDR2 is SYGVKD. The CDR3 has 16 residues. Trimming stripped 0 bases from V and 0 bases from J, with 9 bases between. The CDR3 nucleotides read TGTGCCATCAGTGAGTCGGAGGGCCTCTCTGGAAACACCATATATTTT. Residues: CAISESEGLSGNTIYF.

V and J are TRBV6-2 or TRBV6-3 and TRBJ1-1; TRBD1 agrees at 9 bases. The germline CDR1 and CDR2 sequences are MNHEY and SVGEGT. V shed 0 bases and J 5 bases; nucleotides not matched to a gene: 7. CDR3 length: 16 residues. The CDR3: CASSYSTGGESTEAFF. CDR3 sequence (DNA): TGTGCCAGCAGTTACTCTACAGGGGGCGAGTCGACTGAAGCTTTCTTT.

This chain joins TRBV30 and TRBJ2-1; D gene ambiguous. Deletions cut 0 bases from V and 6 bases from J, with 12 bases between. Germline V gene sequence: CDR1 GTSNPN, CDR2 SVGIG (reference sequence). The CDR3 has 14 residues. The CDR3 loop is CAWSVVGWGNEQFF. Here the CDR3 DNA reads TGTGCCTGGAGTGTAGTGGGATGGGGCAATGAGCAGTTCTTC.

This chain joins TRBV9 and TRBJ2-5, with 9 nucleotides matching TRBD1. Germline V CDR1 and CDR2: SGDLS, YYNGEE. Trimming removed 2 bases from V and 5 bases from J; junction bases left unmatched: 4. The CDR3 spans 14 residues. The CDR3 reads CASSVTGGPETQYF. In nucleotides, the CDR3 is TGTGCCAGCAGCGTGACAGGGGGTCCGGAGACCCAGTACTTC. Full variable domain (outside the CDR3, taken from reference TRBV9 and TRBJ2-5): DSGVTQTPKHLITATGQRVTLRCSPRSGDLSVYWYQQSLDQGLQFLIQYYNGEERAKGNILERFSAQQFPDLHSELNLSSLELGDSALYFCASSVTGGPETQYFGPGTRLLVL.

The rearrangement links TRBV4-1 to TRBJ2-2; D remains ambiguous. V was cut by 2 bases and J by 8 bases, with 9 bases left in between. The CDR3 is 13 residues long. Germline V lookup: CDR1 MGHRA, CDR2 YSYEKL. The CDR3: CASSQITEGELFF. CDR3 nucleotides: TGCGCCAGCAGCCAAATCACCGAAGGGGAGCTGTTTTTT.

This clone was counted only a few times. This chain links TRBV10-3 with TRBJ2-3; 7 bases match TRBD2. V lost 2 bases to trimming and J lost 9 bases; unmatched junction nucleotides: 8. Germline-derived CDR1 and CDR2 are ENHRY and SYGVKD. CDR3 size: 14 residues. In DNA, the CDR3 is TGTGCCATCAGTGAGCCCCGGGCAGCGGGGACGCAGTATTTT. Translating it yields CAISEPRAAGTQYF.

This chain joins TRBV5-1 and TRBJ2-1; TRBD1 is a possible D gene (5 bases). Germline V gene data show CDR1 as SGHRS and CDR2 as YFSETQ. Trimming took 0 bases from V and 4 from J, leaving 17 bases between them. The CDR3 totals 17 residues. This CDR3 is CASSLEPNPTVYNEQFF. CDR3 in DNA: TGCGCCAGCAGCTTGGAACCCAACCCGACAGTATACAATGAGCAGTTCTTC.